This TCR beta chain was retrieved from a study of OX40 agonist ivuxolimab in advanced cancers. Study context: Patients treated during dose escalation were battling hepatocellular carcinoma, melanoma, renal cell or head and neck cancer.

The CDR3 loop spans 12 amino acids. Germline V gene data show CDR1 as MNHEY and CDR2 as SVGAGI. A remark on this clone: A junction end diverges from the germline sequence, so it may reflect a read error. The same CDR3 also results from other DNA sequences found in this sample.

Produced via immunoSEQ multiplex PCR; TCRdb's table is partial and in-frame only. The sample includes tens of thousands of clones, around nine tenths seen only once; the top ten take 3.5% to 4.5%. This clonotype originated in an adult with an advanced solid tumor such as melanoma, head and neck, liver or kidney cancer. This chain links TRBV6-5 with TRBJ1-2, with unresolved D. The sample was CD4+ or CD8+ T cells sorted from blood, taken in a trial of the OX40 agonist ivuxolimab. CDR3 sequence: CASSYPGNGYTF. CDR3 coding DNA: TGTGCTAGCAGTTACCCGGGAAATGGCTACACCTTC.